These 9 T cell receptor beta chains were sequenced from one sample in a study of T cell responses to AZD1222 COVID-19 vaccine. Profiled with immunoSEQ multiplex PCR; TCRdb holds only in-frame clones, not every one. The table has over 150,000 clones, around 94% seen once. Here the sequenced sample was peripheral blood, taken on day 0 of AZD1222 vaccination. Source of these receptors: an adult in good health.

In nucleotides, the CDR3 is TGTGCCAGCAGCCGGATGGAAGGGACTGAAGCTTTCTTT. Protein: CASSRMEGTEAFF. J is TRBJ1-1 and V is TRBV7-3; D unresolved. This CDR3 comprises 13 residues. Germline V CDR1 and CDR2: SGHTA, FQGTGA. The germline V and J ends were trimmed by 5 bases and 5 bases, with 12 bases remaining between them.

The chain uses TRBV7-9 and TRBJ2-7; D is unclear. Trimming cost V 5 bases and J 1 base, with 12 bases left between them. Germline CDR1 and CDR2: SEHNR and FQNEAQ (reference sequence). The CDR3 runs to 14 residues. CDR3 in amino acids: CASSPSVNSYEQYV. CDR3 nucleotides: TGTGCCAGCAGCCCTTCCGTGAATTCCTACGAGCAGTACGTC.

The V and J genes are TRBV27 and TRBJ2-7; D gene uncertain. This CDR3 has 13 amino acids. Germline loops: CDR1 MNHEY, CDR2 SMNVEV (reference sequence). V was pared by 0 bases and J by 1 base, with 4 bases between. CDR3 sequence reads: CASSLSGSYEQYF. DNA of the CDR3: TGTGCCAGCAGTTTATCCGGGTCCTACGAGCAGTACTTC.

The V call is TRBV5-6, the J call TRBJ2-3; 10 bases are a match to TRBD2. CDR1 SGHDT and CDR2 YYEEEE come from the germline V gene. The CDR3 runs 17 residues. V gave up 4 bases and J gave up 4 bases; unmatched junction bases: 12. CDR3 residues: CASSRQRGGPLADTQYF. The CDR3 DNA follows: TGTGCCAGCAGCCGGCAGCGGGGGGGCCCCCTCGCAGATACGCAGTATTTT.

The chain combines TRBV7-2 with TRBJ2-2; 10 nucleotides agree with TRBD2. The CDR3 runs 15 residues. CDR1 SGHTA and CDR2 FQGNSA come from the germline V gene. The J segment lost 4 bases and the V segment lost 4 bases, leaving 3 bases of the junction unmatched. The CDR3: CASSYRTSGTGELFF. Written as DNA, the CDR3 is TGTGCCAGCAGCTACCGGACTAGCGGCACCGGGGAGCTGTTTTTT. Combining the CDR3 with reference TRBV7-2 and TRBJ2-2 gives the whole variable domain GAGVSQSPSNKVTEKGKDVELRCDPISGHTALYWYRQSLGQGLEFLIYFQGNSAPDKSGLPSDRFSAERTGGSVSTLTIQRTQQEDSAVYLCASSYRTSGTGELFFGEGSRLTVL.

In DNA, the CDR3 is TGTGCCAGTAGTATCCGTAGCGGCCGGGACATTGAGCAGTTCTTC. Translating gives CASSIRSGRDIEQFF. The rearrangement links TRBV19 to TRBJ2-1; D may match TRBD1 or TRBD2 (6 bases each). V was shortened by 3 bases and J by 9 bases, with 18 bases between the two germline ends. This CDR3 has 15 amino acids. CDR1 and CDR2 (germline): LNHDA, SQIVND (reference sequence).

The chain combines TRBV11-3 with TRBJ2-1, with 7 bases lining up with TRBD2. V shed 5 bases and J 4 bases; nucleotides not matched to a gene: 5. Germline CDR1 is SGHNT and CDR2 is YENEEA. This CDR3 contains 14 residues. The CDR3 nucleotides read TGTGCCAGCAGCCGTGGGACTAAATACAATGAGCAGTTCTTC. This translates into CASSRGTKYNEQFF. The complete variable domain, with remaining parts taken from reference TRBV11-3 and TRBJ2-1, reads EAGVVQSPRYKIIEKKQPVAFWCNPISGHNTLYWYLQNLGQGPELLIRYENEEAVDDSQLPKDRFSAERLKGVDSTLKIQPAELGDSAVYLCASSRGTKYNEQFFGPGTRLTVL.

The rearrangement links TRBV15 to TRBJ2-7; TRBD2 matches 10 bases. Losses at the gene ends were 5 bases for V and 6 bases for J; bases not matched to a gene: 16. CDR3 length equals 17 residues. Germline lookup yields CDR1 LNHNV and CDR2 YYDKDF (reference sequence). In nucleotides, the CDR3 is TGTGCCACCAGCCGGCCCCCGGGACTAGCGAGACAATTCGAGCAGTACTTC. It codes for CATSRPPGLARQFEQYF.

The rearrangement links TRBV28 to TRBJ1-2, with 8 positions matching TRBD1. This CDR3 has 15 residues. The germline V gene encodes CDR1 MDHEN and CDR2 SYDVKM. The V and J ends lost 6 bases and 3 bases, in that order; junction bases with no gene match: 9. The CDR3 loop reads CASSPPGQGHYGYTF. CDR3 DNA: TGTGCCAGCAGCCCCCCCGGACAGGGTCACTATGGCTACACCTTC.